This T cell receptor (beta chain) was identified in a study of blood T cell repertoires in COVID-19. About the study: Acute and convalescent COVID-19 specimens originated in the United States, Italy and Spain. PBMCs, B-cell-depleted T cells, or T cells were the source of the cDNA or gDNA that made up the material.

The CDR3 length is 18 residues. Germline lookup yields CDR1 SGHRS and CDR2 YFSETQ. With V trimmed by 0 bases and J by 1 base, 8 bases remained unmatched. The authors' processing: Amplifying reference gene primers gave estimates of nucleated cell counts. Sequenced by immunoSEQ multiplex PCR; TCRdb stores in-frame clones only, minus some. The V and J calls and the clone size are those of that table, but D and trimming were determined from the DNA. The repertoire has roughly 100,000 clones, around 92% of them found once; the top ten carry approximately 3.6%. The chain couples TRBV5-1 to TRBJ2-3; 10 bases are a match to TRBD2. The source of this sequence is an older woman with acute or convalescent COVID-19. Input material: peripheral blood. The CDR3 here is CASSLAQLAGRGTDTQYF. CDR3 DNA: TGCGCCAGCAGCTTGGCCCAACTAGCGGGAAGAGGCACAGATACGCAGTATTTT.